These 13 T cell receptor beta chains were all obtained from the same sample, sequenced in a study of blood T cell repertoires in COVID-19. Assay used: immunoSEQ multiplex PCR; TCRdb lists only in-frame clones, some missing. The sample includes almost 300,000 clones, under 90% of them seen just once. Input material: peripheral blood. Receptor source: a woman aged 25 to 39 with COVID-19, enrolled during active disease.

This sequence joins TRBV2 and TRBJ2-7; tentatively, D is TRBD2 (5 bases). Trimming removed 4 bases at V and 8 bases at J, with 15 bases between. The germline CDR1 and CDR2 sequences are SNHLY and FYNNEI. The CDR3 runs to 13 residues. CDR3 sequence (DNA): TGTGCCAGCAGTGCCGGGGAAGTGGTGAAGCAGTACTTC. Translated, it gives CASSAGEVVKQYF.

V usage is TRBV12-3 or TRBV12-4 and J usage is TRBJ2-5; D uncertain. Trimming shortened V by 3 bases and J by 5 bases, and 10 bases separated the two germline ends. CDR3 length equals 13 residues. CDR3 amino acids: CASSFLTTETQYF. The CDR3 bases are TGTGCCAGCAGTTTCTTGACAACGGAGACCCAGTACTTC.

The chain recombines TRBV10-3 with TRBJ2-2, with 8 bases matching TRBD2. Germline V gene lookup returns CDR1 ENHRY and CDR2 SYGVKD. V shed 3 bases and J 4 bases; nucleotides not matched to a gene: 7. The CDR3 is 16 amino acids. The CDR3 protein is CAISDPQRGSTGELFF. In DNA, the CDR3 is TGTGCCATCAGTGATCCCCAGCGGGGGAGCACCGGGGAGCTGTTTTTT.

The gene calls are TRBV7-9 and TRBJ2-7; 7 bases align to TRBD1. V lost 4 bases, J lost 9 bases, and 6 bases stayed unmatched. Germline CDR1 is SEHNR and CDR2 is FQNEAQ (reference sequence). This CDR3 is 12 amino acids long. CDR3 sequence (DNA): TGTGCCAGCAGCTGGGACAGATCTGGGCAGTACTTC. Translation gives CASSWDRSGQYF.

V is TRBV2 and J is TRBJ1-2, with TRBD1 identical over 9 bases. Germline assignment: CDR1 SNHLY and CDR2 FYNNEI. Trimming took 1 base from V and 2 from J; bases not matched to a gene: 5. CDR3 length equals 16 residues. CDR3 nucleotides: TGTGCCAGCAGTGAAGGTTCAGGGACAGGGAACTATGGCTACACCTTC. Translating it yields CASSEGSGTGNYGYTF.

The chain links TRBV10-3 to TRBJ2-1; maybe TRBD2 (6 bases). The CDR3 is made up of 11 amino acids. V was pared by 9 bases and J by 6 bases, with 9 bases between. The germline gives CDR1 ENHRY, CDR2 SYGVKD. CDR3 loop: CAMGLLNEQFF. The CDR3, as DNA: TGTGCCATGGGACTTCTCAATGAGCAGTTCTTC.

The chain has TRBV9 and TRBJ1-1; D remains unclear. Germline-derived CDR1 and CDR2 are SGDLS and YYNGEE. The length of the CDR3 is 13 residues. Trimming took 9 bases from V and 1 from J, leaving 13 bases between them. CDR3: CATARQANTEAFF. DNA of the CDR3: TGTGCCACGGCCCGGCAGGCGAACACTGAAGCTTTCTTT.

This clone was seen more than once but under ten times. The rearrangement joins TRBV6-2 or TRBV6-3 to TRBJ1-2; D unresolved. Germline lookup yields CDR1 MNHEY and CDR2 SVGEGT. The CDR3 is 13 amino acids. The V end was cut by 6 bases, the J end by 1 base, with 9 bases between. The CDR3 DNA follows: TGTGCCAGCAGCCCCCTTTATAACTATGGCTACACCTTC. Translation: CASSPLYNYGYTF.

CDR3 sequence reads: CASSYAGFGGYTF. CDR3 nucleotide sequence: TGTGCCAGCAGCTACGCCGGGTTCGGGGGCTACACCTTC. The rearrangement joins TRBV5-6 to TRBJ1-2, with D unclear. Trimming pared 3 bases from V and 8 bases from J, leaving 14 bases between. The CDR3 is 13 residues long. Germline CDR1 and CDR2: SGHDT and YYEEEE.

The rearrangement links TRBV6-5 to TRBJ2-7, with TRBD2 as a possible D gene (7 bases). Germline CDR1 and CDR2: MNHEY and SVGAGI. The V end was cut by 9 bases, the J end by 2 bases, with 14 bases between. The CDR3 spans 13 residues. The CDR3: CASSGGSPYEQYF. The DNA of the CDR3 is TGTGCCAGTTCGGGGGGCTCCCCCTACGAGCAGTACTTC.

This clone was detected only once. The V gene is TRBV28, the J gene TRBJ1-2, with D tentatively TRBD1 (5 bases). CDR1 and CDR2 (germline): MDHEN, SYDVKM. The CDR3 loop spans 16 amino acids. V shed 2 bases and J shed 6 bases, with 19 bases lying between them. The CDR3 loop is CASSLMGRGVGDGYTF. CDR3 sequence (DNA): TGTGCCAGCAGTTTAATGGGGCGGGGGGTTGGCGATGGCTACACCTTC.

The chain recombines TRBV10-1 with TRBJ1-1; 7 bases are shared with TRBD1. Germline V CDR1 and CDR2: WNHNN, SYGVQD (reference sequence). V lost 3 bases to trimming and J lost 0 bases; unmatched junction nucleotides: 4. The CDR3 sequence is 15 residues long. Written as DNA, the CDR3 is TGCGCCAGCAGTGACAGGGACAGCTTGAACACTGAAGCTTTCTTT. Translation gives CASSDRDSLNTEAFF.

The V and J genes are TRBV2 and TRBJ2-2, with D maybe TRBD1 (5 bases). Germline assignment: CDR1 SNHLY and CDR2 FYNNEI. This CDR3 has 14 amino acids. V was clipped by 1 base and J by 4 bases, with 7 bases between them. The CDR3 spells CASSEDRFTGELFF. The CDR3, as DNA: TGTGCCAGCAGTGAAGACAGGTTCACCGGGGAGCTGTTTTTT. The full variable domain, rest sourced from reference TRBV2 and TRBJ2-2, is EPEVTQTPSHQVTQMGQEVILRCVPISNHLYFYWYRQILGQKVEFLVSFYNNEISEKSEIFDDQFSVERPDGSNFTLKIRSTKLEDSAMYFCASSEDRFTGELFFGEGSRLTVL.